This is a list of T cell receptor beta chains from one sample in a study of T-cell memory formation after mild COVID-19. TCRdb fed the 5' RACE reads into MiXCR, producing one record per CDR3 protein. Counted here are 250,000 or so distinct CDR3 sequences, under 20% occurring once; the ten biggest clones make up around 23%. Sequenced sample: PBMCs or a T cell subset sorted from them (not recorded which). The receptors shown here come from a man younger than 30 who had mild COVID-19 (a few samples of this study predate the infection). Cell type and time point are not known. Each CDR3 is given with its conserved first and last residue. Each record gives: CDR3 protein, CDR3 DNA, clone size, J gene, V gene, D gene. The D gene is left open where the match is weak. Only part of the rows carry a size: once, few, many, or a class if the clone is expanded.

CDR3aa: CASSLDHGGSEQYF
CDR3nt: TGTGCCAGCAGCTTAGATCACGGGGGCAGCGAGCAGTACTTC
abundance: NA
j_gene: TRBJ2-7
v_gene: TRBV7-6
d_gene: NA

CDR3aa: CASSLAWGSYNEQFF
CDR3nt: TGTGCCAGCAGCTTAGCGTGGGGATCCTACAATGAGCAGTTCTTC
abundance: few
j_gene: TRBJ2-1
v_gene: TRBV11-1
d_gene: NA

CDR3aa: CASSQESWGLQFF
CDR3nt: TGCGCCAGCAGCCAAGAGTCGTGGGGACTGCAGTTCTTC
abundance: NA
j_gene: TRBJ2-1
v_gene: TRBV4-3
d_gene: NA

CDR3aa: CASSFTGGGDTQYF
CDR3nt: TGTGCCAGCAGCTTTACCGGGGGAGGAGATACGCAGTATTTT
abundance: NA
j_gene: TRBJ2-3
v_gene: TRBV7-2
d_gene: NA

CDR3aa: CASSFWRSHTDTQYF
CDR3nt: TGTGCCAGCAGTTTTTGGAGATCTCACACAGATACGCAGTATTTT
abundance: few
j_gene: TRBJ2-3
v_gene: TRBV12-3/TRBV12-4
d_gene: NA

CDR3aa: CASSLGGQPPFGELFF
CDR3nt: TGTGCCAGCAGCTTAGGAGGACAGCCCCCATTCGGGGAGCTGTTTTTT
abundance: few
j_gene: TRBJ2-2
v_gene: TRBV11-2
d_gene: NA

CDR3aa: CSARDFVRAANYGYTF
CDR3nt: TGCAGTGCTAGAGATTTTGTCAGGGCCGCTAACTATGGCTACACCTTC
abundance: few
j_gene: TRBJ1-2
v_gene: TRBV20-1
d_gene: NA

CDR3aa: CASSYSKWAGSNSPLHF
CDR3nt: TGTGCCAGCAGTTACTCGAAGTGGGCAGGGAGTAATTCACCCCTCCACTTT
abundance: NA
j_gene: TRBJ1-6
v_gene: TRBV6-5
d_gene: NA

CDR3aa: CASSYPELGTGVDTQYF
CDR3nt: TGTGCCAGCTCATATCCGGAGTTGGGGACAGGAGTCGATACGCAGTATTTT
abundance: many
j_gene: TRBJ2-3
v_gene: TRBV18
d_gene: TRBD1

CDR3aa: CASSPGEISNQPQHF
CDR3nt: TGTGCCAGCTCACCGGGAGAGATTAGCAATCAGCCCCAGCATTTT
abundance: few
j_gene: TRBJ1-5
v_gene: TRBV18
d_gene: NA

CDR3aa: CSAPRLGSGGDYGYTF
CDR3nt: TGCAGTGCTCCTCGACTCGGGTCAGGGGGCGACTATGGCTACACCTTC
abundance: many
j_gene: TRBJ1-2
v_gene: TRBV20-1
d_gene: TRBD1

CDR3aa: CAIPPRLAGQRETQYF
CDR3nt: TGTGCCATCCCCCCCAGACTAGCGGGGCAGCGGGAGACCCAGTACTTC
abundance: few
j_gene: TRBJ2-5
v_gene: TRBV10-3
d_gene: TRBD2

CDR3aa: CASSSYGTGLHIGLPQETQYF
CDR3nt: TGTGCCAGCAGCTCCTATGGGACAGGACTTCACATAGGACTACCGCAAGAGACCCAGTACTTC
abundance: few
j_gene: TRBJ2-5
v_gene: TRBV6-6
d_gene: TRBD1

CDR3aa: CASSRDRAPSPLHF
CDR3nt: TGTGCCAGCAGCCGGGACAGGGCTCCTTCACCCCTCCACTTT
abundance: few
j_gene: TRBJ1-6
v_gene: TRBV7-2
d_gene: TRBD1

CDR3aa: CASSQYGDSSYGYTF
CDR3nt: TGCGCCAGCAGCCAATATGGGGACAGTTCCTATGGCTACACCTTC
abundance: few
j_gene: TRBJ1-2
v_gene: TRBV4-1
d_gene: TRBD1

CDR3aa: CASSLDSYQPQHF
CDR3nt: TGTGCCAGCAGCTTGGACAGTTATCAGCCCCAGCATTTT
abundance: few
j_gene: TRBJ1-5
v_gene: TRBV5-4
d_gene: NA

CDR3aa: CASSPSPREGGTDTQYF
CDR3nt: TGTGCCAGCAGTCCGTCCCCAAGAGAGGGAGGCACAGATACGCAGTATTTT
abundance: few
j_gene: TRBJ2-3
v_gene: TRBV27
d_gene: NA

CDR3aa: CASSLLWEGTEAFF
CDR3nt: TGTGCCAGCAGCTTGTTGTGGGAGGGGACTGAAGCTTTCTTT
abundance: few
j_gene: TRBJ1-1
v_gene: TRBV7-2
d_gene: NA

CDR3aa: CASLATSGGGETQYF
CDR3nt: TGTGCCAGCTTGGCGACTAGCGGGGGGGGAGAGACCCAGTACTTC
abundance: NA
j_gene: TRBJ2-5
v_gene: TRBV6-5
d_gene: TRBD2

CDR3aa: CASSRRGIADTQYF
CDR3nt: TGTGCCAGCAGCCGCCGGGGGATCGCAGATACGCAGTATTTT
abundance: few
j_gene: TRBJ2-3
v_gene: TRBV7-6
d_gene: NA

CDR3aa: CSVKVTNGPQHF
CDR3nt: TGCAGCGTGAAAGTAACGAACGGGCCCCAGCATTTT
abundance: NA
j_gene: TRBJ1-5
v_gene: TRBV29-1
d_gene: NA

CDR3aa: CASSQNSEGSSGEETQYF
CDR3nt: TGCGCCAGCAGTCAAAACTCGGAGGGGTCTAGCGGGGAAGAGACCCAGTACTTC
abundance: NA
j_gene: TRBJ2-5
v_gene: TRBV23-1
d_gene: TRBD2

CDR3aa: CASTSYGEETQYF
CDR3nt: TGTGCCAGCACCTCTTACGGGGAAGAGACCCAGTACTTC
abundance: NA
j_gene: TRBJ2-5
v_gene: TRBV7-2
d_gene: NA

CDR3aa: CSARATGSSGNTIYF
CDR3nt: TGCAGTGCTAGAGCAACCGGGAGCTCTGGAAACACCATATATTTT
abundance: NA
j_gene: TRBJ1-3
v_gene: TRBV20-1
d_gene: NA

CDR3aa: CASRQGGNEQFF
CDR3nt: TGTGCCAGCCGACAGGGGGGGAATGAGCAGTTCTTC
abundance: NA
j_gene: TRBJ2-1
v_gene: TRBV18
d_gene: TRBD1

CDR3aa: CASSTGTGILGNYGYTF
CDR3nt: TGTGCCAGCAGCACCGGGACAGGGATCCTGGGGAACTATGGCTACACCTTC
abundance: NA
j_gene: TRBJ1-2
v_gene: TRBV7-9
d_gene: TRBD1

CDR3aa: CASSLSRGQETQYF
CDR3nt: TGTGCCAGCAGCTTATCGCGGGGCCAAGAGACCCAGTACTTC
abundance: NA
j_gene: TRBJ2-5
v_gene: TRBV7-2
d_gene: NA

CDR3aa: CASSSTGPVGETQYF
CDR3nt: TGTGCCAGCAGCTCCACGGGACCCGTGGGTGAGACCCAGTACTTC
abundance: few
j_gene: TRBJ2-5
v_gene: TRBV5-4
d_gene: NA

CDR3aa: CASTSSGGEQETQYF
CDR3nt: TGTGCCAGCACATCTAGCGGGGGGGAGCAAGAGACCCAGTACTTC
abundance: NA
j_gene: TRBJ2-5
v_gene: TRBV7-2
d_gene: TRBD2

CDR3aa: CASSRRQGSVFSEQFF
CDR3nt: TGTGCCAGCAGCCGCAGACAGGGTAGTGTTTTTAGTGAGCAGTTCTTC
abundance: few
j_gene: TRBJ2-1
v_gene: TRBV3-1
d_gene: TRBD1

CDR3aa: CASSVKVRGDTQYF
CDR3nt: TGCGCCAGCAGCGTAAAGGTGAGGGGAGATACGCAGTATTTT
abundance: few
j_gene: TRBJ2-3
v_gene: TRBV5-1
d_gene: NA

CDR3aa: CASRAVSYNEQFF
CDR3nt: TGTGCCAGCAGGGCGGTGAGCTACAATGAGCAGTTCTTC
abundance: NA
j_gene: TRBJ2-1
v_gene: TRBV2
d_gene: NA

CDR3aa: CSVEAGSESYEQYF
CDR3nt: TGCAGCGTTGAGGCAGGGTCGGAGTCCTACGAGCAGTACTTC
abundance: few
j_gene: TRBJ2-7
v_gene: TRBV29-1
d_gene: NA

CDR3aa: CSARTSGASSSYNEQFF
CDR3nt: TGCAGTGCTAGGACTAGCGGAGCCTCCAGCTCCTACAATGAGCAGTTCTTC
abundance: NA
j_gene: TRBJ2-1
v_gene: TRBV20-1
d_gene: TRBD2

CDR3aa: CASSPTTDRVQYF
CDR3nt: TGTGCCAGCAGCCCGACCACTGACAGGGTCCAGTACTTC
abundance: many
j_gene: TRBJ2-4
v_gene: TRBV7-8
d_gene: TRBD1

CDR3aa: CSARGGLNTEAFF
CDR3nt: TGCAGTGCTAGAGGGGGATTGAACACTGAAGCTTTCTTT
abundance: many
j_gene: TRBJ1-1
v_gene: TRBV20-1
d_gene: NA

CDR3aa: CASTTALVTGELFF
CDR3nt: TGTGCCAGCACGACAGCGCTAGTCACCGGGGAGCTGTTTTTT
abundance: few
j_gene: TRBJ2-2
v_gene: TRBV12-3/TRBV12-4
d_gene: NA

CDR3aa: CASSSSGRFYEQYF
CDR3nt: TGTGCCAGCAGTTCCTCAGGGAGATTCTACGAGCAGTACTTC
abundance: NA
j_gene: TRBJ2-7
v_gene: TRBV12-3/TRBV12-4
d_gene: NA

CDR3aa: CASRPSGCGYTF
CDR3nt: TGTGCAAGTCGCCCCAGTGGGTGCGGCTACACCTTC
abundance: few
j_gene: TRBJ1-2
v_gene: TRBV12-2
d_gene: NA